These T cell receptor beta chains were read from a single sample in a study of blood T cell repertoires in COVID-19. The method was immunoSEQ multiplex PCR; TCRdb's version includes in-frame clones alone and lacks a portion of them. The table shows 130,000 or so clones, with approximately 88% occurring only once. The specimen was peripheral blood. All receptors come from a man aged 55 to 70 with acute or convalescent COVID-19. The CDR3 runs from the conserved cysteine through the conserved F or W.

V gene	CDR3 protein
TRBV29-1	CSVEPPGANYGYTF
TRBV6-5	CASRESGLGTEAFF
TRBV5-6	CASSLYGQGTLEQYF
TRBV7-8	CASSPGQRNEKLFF
TRBV19	CASSMGTVYEQYF
TRBV7-3	CASSLAGRYNEQFF
TRBV13	CASSVRGGTDTQYF
TRBV7-9	CASRGTISGANVLTF
TRBV18	CASSPEGHYNSPLHF
TRBV28	CASSGGGEKLFF
TRBV19	CASSIDGGPEAQYF